Listed below are T cell receptor beta chains from one sample, sequenced in a study of CD8+CD57+ T cells in acquired aplastic anemia. TCRdb called the reads again in MiXCR, with one record for every CDR3 protein. Of tens of thousands of distinct CDR3 sequences in the sample, 54% were seen once. Material: sorted CD4+, CD8+, or CD8+CD57+ T cells (not recorded which) from PBMCs. The receptors stem from a human donor in good health, serving as a control. The CDR3 runs from the conserved cysteine through the conserved F or W. The D gene is left open where the match is weak. The listing skips clone size in some rows; elsewhere it reads once, few, many or a size class.

D gene	V gene	clone size	J gene	CDR3 DNA	CDR3 protein
-	TRBV6-1	many	TRBJ1-2	TGTGCCAGCAGCCCAGGCCCGGCGGGAGGCTACACCTTC	CASSPGPAGGYTF
TRBD1	TRBV5-8	many	TRBJ1-5	TGTGCCAGCAGCTTGAAGGGACAGGGCGGGCAGCCCCAGCATTTT	CASSLKGQGGQPQHF
-	TRBV20-1	-	TRBJ1-6	TGCAGTGCCAGGGCGGGGGGCAGGGGAAGTTCACCCCTCCACTTT	CSARAGGRGSSPLHF
TRBD1	TRBV2	-	TRBJ1-5	TGTGCCAGCAGTTCAACCGACAGGGCTCAGCCCCAGCATTTT	CASSSTDRAQPQHF
TRBD1	TRBV7-9	-	TRBJ2-7	TGTGCCAGCAGCGCTCAGGGGGCCTACGAGCAGTACTTC	CASSAQGAYEQYF
TRBD2	TRBV7-3	-	TRBJ2-1	TGTGCCAGCAGCCCTCTAGCGGGAGGGGCTGAGCAGTTCTTC	CASSPLAGGAEQFF
-	TRBV10-3	-	TRBJ2-5	TGTGCCATCAGGAACCCCAACGGATGGACGGAGACCCAGTACTTC	CAIRNPNGWTETQYF
TRBD2	TRBV6-1	many	TRBJ2-7	TGTGCCAGCAGTGAGAGCGGGGGGAGCTCCTACGAGCAGTACTTC	CASSESGGSSYEQYF
-	TRBV29-1	few	TRBJ2-1	TGCAGCGTTGTGGGGGGACAGCCCAAAGGGGGGATCTACAATGAGCAGCCCTTC	CSVVGGQPKGGIYNEQPF
TRBD2	TRBV20-1	-	TRBJ2-7	TGCAGTGCTAGATTACTAGCGCCCGAGCAGTACTTC	CSARLLAPEQYF
-	TRBV25-1	-	TRBJ2-3	TGTGCCAGCAGCTTATTAGCGAGCACAGATACGCAGTATTTT	CASSLLASTDTQYF
TRBD1	TRBV2	many	TRBJ1-1	TGTGCCAGCAGCCCCTTCGCGGGACAGGGGGCGAGGGACACTGAAGCTTTCTTT	CASSPFAGQGARDTEAFF
-	TRBV29-1	-	TRBJ1-1	TGCAGCGTTGCAAGTATAAACACTGAAGCTTTCTTT	CSVASINTEAFF
-	TRBV5-1	many	TRBJ1-2	TGCGCCAGCAGCCCCCAGGGATATGGCTACACCTTC	CASSPQGYGYTF
-	TRBV19	once	TRBJ2-5	TGTGCCAGTAGATCTATTATAAGCAGACAAGAGACCCAGTACTTC	CASRSIISRQETQYF
-	TRBV19	-	TRBJ1-1	TGTGCCAGTAGTAAAGGAGGGATGAACACTGAAGCTTTCTTT	CASSKGGMNTEAFF
-	TRBV29-1	-	TRBJ1-6	TGCAGCGTTCTGACAGGCCTAGGGTCACCCCTCCACTTT	CSVLTGLGSPLHF
TRBD1	TRBV20-1	-	TRBJ2-7	TGCAGTGCTAGAGCCGGGACAGTCTACGAGCAGTACTTC	CSARAGTVYEQYF
-	TRBV7-2	many	TRBJ2-7	-	CASSFGSGQGYEQYF
-	TRBV24-1	-	TRBJ2-2	TGTGCCACCAGTGGAGTTCCGAACACCGGGGAGCTGTTTTTT	CATSGVPNTGELFF
-	TRBV2	-	TRBJ2-7	TGTGCCAGCAAGGCCGGCTCCTACGAGCAGTACTTC	CASKAGSYEQYF
-	TRBV10-3	-	TRBJ2-7	TGTGCCATCAGTGAAGACACTGACGAGCAGTACTTC	CAISEDTDEQYF
-	TRBV7-2	few	TRBJ1-6	TGTGCCAGCAGCTTAGGTAAAGCACCCCTCCACTTT	CASSLGKAPLHF
TRBD1	TRBV3-1	-	TRBJ2-4	TGTGCCAGCAGCCAAGTGCGGGACAGGGGGCGAATTGGCAAAAACATTCAGTACTTC	CASSQVRDRGRIGKNIQYF
-	TRBV9	many	TRBJ1-3	TGTGCCAGCAGCGGGCGCGGACAGCCCGCTGGAAACACCATATATTTT	CASSGRGQPAGNTIYF
-	TRBV9	few	TRBJ2-1	TGTGCCAGCAGCGTAATGGACATGGGGGGACATGAGCAGTTCTTC	CASSVMDMGGHEQFF